Reported below is one T cell receptor (beta chain). This sample stems from a study of cytomegalovirus exposure and HLA in healthy donors. The CDR3 runs to 14 residues. Per germline, CDR1 SGHRS and CDR2 YFSETQ. V lost 0 bases and J lost 6, with 12 bases in between. 13 Jbeta primers and 60 Vbeta primers were used for the PCR. Clones were sequenced by immunoSEQ multiplex PCR, and TCRdb holds only the in-frame ones, with some missing. The sample consists of about 130,000 clones, around 82% of them appearing once. This chain connects TRBV5-1 to TRBJ1-2, with TRBD1 as a possible D gene (6 bases). The source material was PBMCs. This TCR was sampled from a man between 45 and 60 years old in good health and CMV-seronegative. CDR3 nucleotides: TGCGCCAGCAGCTTGGGACAGGTCAGCGATGGCTACACCTTC. Translation gives CASSLGQVSDGYTF.